This entry describes one T cell receptor beta chain. The data were taken from a study of cytomegalovirus exposure and HLA in healthy donors. The PCR used 60 Vbeta and 13 Jbeta primers. Data came from immunoSEQ multiplex PCR; TCRdb stores just in-frame clones and leaves some out. The table records approximately 170,000 clones, roughly 80% of them present only once. Sequences were obtained from PBMCs. The receptor was derived from a male donor in good health and CMV-seronegative.

The CDR3 nucleotides read TGTGCCTGGAGCTTCCAGGAATACAATGAGCAGTTCTTC. This gives the protein CAWSFQEYNEQFF. This sequence joins TRBV30 and TRBJ2-1; D remains unclear. Trimming removed 3 bases from V and 4 bases from J, with 10 bases in between. CDR1 is GTSNPN and CDR2 is SVGIG in the germline V gene (reference sequence). This CDR3 has 13 amino acids.